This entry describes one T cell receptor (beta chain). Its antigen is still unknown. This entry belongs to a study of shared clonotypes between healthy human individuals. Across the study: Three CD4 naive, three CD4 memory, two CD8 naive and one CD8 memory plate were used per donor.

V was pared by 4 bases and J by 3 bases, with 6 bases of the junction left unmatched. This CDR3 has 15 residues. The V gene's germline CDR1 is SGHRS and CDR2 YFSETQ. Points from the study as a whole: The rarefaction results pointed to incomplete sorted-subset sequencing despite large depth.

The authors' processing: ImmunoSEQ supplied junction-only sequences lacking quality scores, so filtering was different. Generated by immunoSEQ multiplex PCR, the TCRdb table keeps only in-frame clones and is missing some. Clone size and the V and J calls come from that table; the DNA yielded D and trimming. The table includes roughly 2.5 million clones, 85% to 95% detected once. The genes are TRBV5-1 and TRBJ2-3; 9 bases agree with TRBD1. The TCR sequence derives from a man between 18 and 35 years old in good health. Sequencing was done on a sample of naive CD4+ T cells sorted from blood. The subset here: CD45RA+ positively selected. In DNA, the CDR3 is TGCGCCAGCAGCCCAACAGGGGGCAAGACAGATACGCAGTATTTT. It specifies CASSPTGGKTDTQYF.